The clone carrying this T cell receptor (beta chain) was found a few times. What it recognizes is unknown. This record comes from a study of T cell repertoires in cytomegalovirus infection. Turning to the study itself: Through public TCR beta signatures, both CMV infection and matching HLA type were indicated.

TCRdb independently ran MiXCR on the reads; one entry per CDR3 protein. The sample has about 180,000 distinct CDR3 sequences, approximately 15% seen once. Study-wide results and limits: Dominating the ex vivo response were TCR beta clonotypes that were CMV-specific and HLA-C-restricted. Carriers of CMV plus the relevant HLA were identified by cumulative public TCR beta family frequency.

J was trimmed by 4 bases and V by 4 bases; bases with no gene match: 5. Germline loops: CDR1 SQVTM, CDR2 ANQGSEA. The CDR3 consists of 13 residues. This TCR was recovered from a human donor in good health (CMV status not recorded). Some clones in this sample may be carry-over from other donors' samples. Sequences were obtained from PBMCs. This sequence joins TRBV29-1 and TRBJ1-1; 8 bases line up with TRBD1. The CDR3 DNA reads TGCAGCGTTGGACAGGGGAGGATCACTGAAGCTTTCTTT. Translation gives CSVGQGRITEAFF.